These 11 T cell receptor beta chains originate from one sample sequenced in a study of T cells in Graves' hyperthyroidism and ophthalmopathy. It was RNA transcripts that yielded the amplified TCR beta CDR3 regions. In the first-round RT-PCR of the TCR CDR3, the HTBI primer set was used. Each CDR3 protein is one row after TCRdb ran MiXCR on the multiplex PCR reads. Among about 290,000 distinct CDR3 sequences listed, 15% to 20% were seen once. The sample taken for sequencing was blood. The receptors were gathered from a man aged 25 to 40 with Graves' hyperthyroidism.

With respect to this clonotype: A much more abundant neighbour one base away suggests this may be a read error. This CDR3 is CASSYEGQDGFTF. CDR3 bases: TGTGCCAGCAGCTATGAAGGACAGGATGGCTTCACCTTC. The chain links TRBV11-3 to TRBJ1-2; 7 bases agree with TRBD1. The CDR3 is 13 amino acids. In germline, CDR1 is SGHNT, CDR2 YENEEA.

This clonotype was counted only a few times. This may be a read error: a much more frequent sequence differs by one nucleotide. The rearrangement joins TRBV2 to TRBJ1-4; possibly TRBD1 for D (6 bases). Germline V gene data show CDR1 as SNHLY and CDR2 as FYNNEI. Trimming left V 1 base short and J 8 bases short, with 11 bases between. The CDR3 length is 14 residues. The DNA for the CDR3 is TGTGCCAGCAGTGAAGGGACAGCTGGGGAAAAACTGTTTTTT. Protein: CASSEGTAGEKLFF. The full variable domain, in which reference TRBV2 and TRBJ1-4 provide the parts outside the CDR3, is EPEVTQTPSHQVTQMGQEVILRCVPISNHLYFYWYRQILGQKVEFLVSFYNNEISEKSEIFDDQFSVERPDGSNFTLKIRSTKLEDSAMYFCASSEGTAGEKLFFGSGTQLSVL.

Concerning this clonotype: A read error is possible here, since a much larger clone lies one base away. A read error is likely, as this CDR3 ends without the conserved phenylalanine or tryptophan. The V and J genes are TRBV2 and TRBJ2-1; D gene ambiguous. The CDR3 has 14 amino acids. Per the germline V gene, CDR1 is SNHLY and CDR2 is FYNNEI. Trimming removed 5 bases at V and 0 bases at J, with 8 bases between. The CDR3 reads CASSNRASYNEQFS. The CDR3 nucleotides are TGTGCCAGCAGTAACCGGGCCTCCTACAATGAGCAGTTCTCC.

V and J are TRBV10-3 and TRBJ2-7; the match to TRBD2 covers 7 bases. Germline assignment: CDR1 ENHRY and CDR2 SYGVKD. This CDR3 has 12 amino acids. Here the CDR3 DNA reads TGTGCTTCTTGGGAGGGGCCATACGAGCAGTACTTC. Protein product: CASWEGPYEQYF.

In its sample, this clonotype was seen many times. V gene TRBV28 combines with J gene TRBJ2-1; TRBD2 might be the D (6 bases). V lost 5 bases and J lost 3, with 14 bases in between. The CDR3 is made up of 15 amino acids. The germline CDR1 and CDR2 sequences are MDHEN and SYDVKM. CDR3 sequence reads: CASSVLYGSYNEQFF. The CDR3 DNA reads as TGTGCCAGCAGTGTATTGTACGGGAGCTACAATGAGCAGTTCTTC.

This chain connects TRBV15 to TRBJ1-3; no reliable D call. V was trimmed by 0 bases and J by 4 bases, leaving 13 bases between them. CDR1 is LNHNV and CDR2 is YYDKDF in the germline V gene (reference sequence). The CDR3 totals 16 residues. The DNA for the CDR3 is TGTGCCACCAGCAGAGATCTCGGCGAGACAGGAAACACCATATATTTT. It specifies CATSRDLGETGNTIYF.

The sample holds one count of this clonotype. This chain uses TRBV2 with TRBJ2-3; D is uncertain. CDR3 length equals 13 residues. V was cut by 5 bases and J by 5 bases, with 11 bases left in between. Germline-derived CDR1 and CDR2 are SNHLY and FYNNEI. CDR3 in amino acids: CASSLGRQDTQYF. Here the CDR3 DNA reads TGTGCCAGCAGTTTGGGCAGGCAAGATACGCAGTATTTT.

This clonotype was counted many times. This chain uses TRBV6-1 with TRBJ2-7; TRBD1 is a possible D gene (5 bases). The V gene's germline CDR1 is MNHNS and CDR2 SASEGT. V was pared by 2 bases and J by 2 bases, with 10 bases between. The CDR3 sequence is 14 residues long. CDR3 residues: CASSESWGPYEQYF. The CDR3 DNA is TGTGCCAGCAGTGAAAGTTGGGGCCCCTACGAGCAGTACTTC.

Comments on this clonotype: This could be a read error, since a much larger clone is one nucleotide away. This rearrangement joins TRBV3-1 to TRBJ2-5; TRBD2 is a possible D gene (5 bases). This CDR3 has 12 amino acids. Germline V lookup: CDR1 LGHDT, CDR2 YNNKEL (reference sequence). CDR3 sequence (DNA): TGTGCCAGCAGCAGCGGCCAAGAGACCCGGTACTTC. Encoded protein: CASSSGQETRYF.

At least ten counts were recorded for this clonotype. This rearrangement joins TRBV18 to TRBJ2-7; the D is unclear. Germline V gives CDR1 KGHSH, CDR2 LQKENI. This CDR3 is built from 16 residues. V was trimmed by 0 bases and J by 0 bases, leaving 12 bases between them. The CDR3 nucleotides are TGTGCCAGCTCACCACCTTTTGCGTCGAGCTCCTACGAGCAGTACTTC. Protein product: CASSPPFASSSYEQYF.

At least ten counts were recorded for this clonotype. J is TRBJ2-3 and V is TRBV3-1; D gene ambiguous. The CDR3 length is 14 residues. Germline assignment: CDR1 LGHDT and CDR2 YNNKEL (reference sequence). Deletions cut 2 bases from V and 8 bases from J, with 14 bases between. CDR3 amino acids: CASSQSPSTPTQYF. The CDR3 region has the DNA TGTGCCAGCAGCCAATCACCTAGTACTCCTACGCAGTATTTT.